The clone carrying this T cell receptor (beta chain) has a count of ten or more. CDR3 regions were amplified by Arm-PCR using iRepertoire HTBI primers to build TCR beta libraries. TCRdb passed the multiplex PCR reads through MiXCR, listing each CDR3 protein once. Among under 350,000 distinct CDR3 sequences listed, roughly a fifth were seen once. These data originate in a study of regulatory T cells in long-lasting Graves disease. As for time point: persistent/refractory GD, antithyroid drugs over 5 years with positive TRAb. RNA from PBMCs was the source of the TCR library. The CDR3 contains 14 residues. The V segment lost 6 bases and the J segment 4 bases; nucleotides outside the gene matches: 8. The V gene's germline CDR1 is MDHEN and CDR2 SYDVKM.

The chain carries TRBV28 and TRBJ2-7, with TRBD2 matching over 8 bases. This receptor was obtained from a female donor with Graves disease. The sequences come from peripheral blood mononuclear cells (PBMCs), collected when the disease was refractory, from a patient treated with antithyroid drugs. The CDR3 nucleotides read TGTGCCAGCAGCGACCGGGGGGGGATGTACGAGCAGTACTTC. Its translation: CASSDRGGMYEQYF.